This TCR beta chain was sequenced for a study of blood T cell repertoires in COVID-19. Across the study: Whether acute or convalescent, the COVID-19 samples came from the United States, Italy and Spain. The analysed material was cDNA or gDNA that came from T cells, B-cell-depleted T cells, or PBMCs.

Patients in Seattle were enrolled during active infection, then followed longitudinally. J gave up 5 bases and V 7 bases, and 7 bases lay outside the gene matches. The CDR3 is 13 residues long. Germline V gene sequence: CDR1 MRHNA, CDR2 SNTAGT. As handled by the study authors: It was from reference gene primer amplification that nucleated cell counts were estimated. TCRdb's table, derived via immunoSEQ multiplex PCR, lists solely in-frame clones and lacks some. V, J and clone size derive from that table, while D and trimming were established from the DNA sequence. The table shows almost 200,000 clones, with around four fifths occurring only once.

The rearrangement joins TRBV6-4 to TRBJ1-1; 7 bases line up with TRBD1. Material: peripheral blood. The receptor's source is a man between 60 and 75 years old with COVID-19, enrolled during active disease. Here the CDR3 DNA reads TGTGCCAGCATGCCAACAGGGGCAACTGAAGCTTTCTTT. It codes for CASMPTGATEAFF.